This paragraph covers one T cell receptor beta chain sequence. Its antigen is unknown. Findings of the study overall: In terms of TCR gene usage, tumor memory CD4+ T cells clustered together with blood and lymph node memory CD4+ cells, as well as with lymph node naive CD4+ cells. Whole repertoires were not studied in the larger cohort, only one V-J beta rearrangement.

CD4+CD45RO+CD25- cells were isolated as memory CD4+ T cells. Germline loops: CDR1 SGHTA, CDR2 FQGNSA. This CDR3 is built from 14 residues. V was trimmed by 3 bases and J by 5 bases, leaving 11 bases between them. Full-length variable regions came from constant-region reverse primers plus semi-nested Nested Universal Primer A PCR. TCRdb reprocessed the 5' RACE reads with MiXCR, giving one entry per CDR3 protein. The sample records 60,000 to 65,000 distinct CDR3 sequences, 22% being singletons. Specimen: memory CD4+ T cells sorted from a lymph node. Documented subset: memory CD4+ T cells, CD4+CD45RO+CD25-. The chain links TRBV7-2 to TRBJ2-1; possibly TRBD1 for D (5 bases). The TCR was taken from a female donor with breast cancer. CDR3 protein: CASSFPGLNNEQFF. CDR3 nucleotides: TGTGCCAGCAGCTTTCCAGGGCTCAACAATGAGCAGTTCTTC.